Below are 27 T cell receptor beta chains sequenced from a single sample in a study of shared clonotypes between healthy human individuals. Positively selected for CCR7, the CD45RO-negative cells used as naive CD8 cells excluded terminally differentiated effector memory CD45RA+ cells. Here immunoSEQ multiplex PCR was the method, and the copy in TCRdb shows in-frame clones only, minus some. This table has around 560,000 clones, about 95% appearing once. Sequencing was done on a sample of naive CD8+ T cells sorted from blood. The receptors were sampled from a woman in her 30s in good health.

This chain links TRBV7-8 with TRBJ1-1; D not resolved. V lost 0 bases and J lost 1, with 6 bases in between. There are 14 residues in the CDR3. Germline values: CDR1 SGHVS, CDR2 FQNEAQ. The CDR3, as DNA: TGTGCCAGCAGCTTAGCGCGGGAGAACACTGAAGCTTTCTTT. It specifies CASSLARENTEAFF.

This chain connects TRBV27 to TRBJ2-7; 8 nucleotides align to TRBD2. This CDR3 region has 14 residues. V dropped 0 bases and J dropped 2; count of bases not matched to a gene: 0. The germline CDR1 and CDR2 sequences are MNHEY and SMNVEV (reference sequence). CDR3 amino acids: CASSLSGLAYEQYF. The CDR3 nucleotides read TGTGCCAGCAGTTTATCGGGACTAGCCTACGAGCAGTACTTC.

This chain joins TRBV28 and TRBJ2-7; D is uncertain. Germline loops: CDR1 MDHEN, CDR2 SYDVKM. The CDR3 spans 14 residues. Trimming took 2 bases from V and 1 from J, leaving 9 bases between them. The CDR3 bases are TGTGCCAGCAGTTTACCCAGTAAATCCTACGAGCAGTACTTC. Amino acid sequence: CASSLPSKSYEQYF.

The chain has TRBV10-3 and TRBJ2-7, with 9 bases aligning to TRBD2. The V and J ends lost 3 bases and 3 bases, in that order; junction bases with no gene match: 9. This CDR3 is built from 16 residues. CDR1 is ENHRY, CDR2 SYGVKD, per germline. Written as DNA, the CDR3 is TGTGCCATCAGTGACCCGACTAGCGGTAGAAACTACGAGCAGTACTTC. The encoded protein is CAISDPTSGRNYEQYF.

This clone showed up just once. The chain is built from TRBV28 and TRBJ2-2; TRBD2 agrees at 9 bases. The CDR3 length is 17 residues. Germline-derived CDR1 and CDR2 are MDHEN and SYDVKM. V shed 3 bases, J shed 5 bases, and the junction held 10 bases outside the gene matches. The CDR3 region has the DNA TGTGCCAGCAGTTTTATGACGGGACTAGCAGGGACCGGGGAGCTGTTTTTT. Protein: CASSFMTGLAGTGELFF.

As to this clone: The same CDR3 also results from other DNA sequences found in this sample. The V gene is TRBV28, the J gene TRBJ1-1; D is unresolved. In germline, CDR1 is MDHEN, CDR2 SYDVKM. Trimming cost V 5 bases and J 1 base, with 11 bases left between them. The CDR3 is 14 residues long. This CDR3 reads CASSLAGENTEAFF. As DNA, the CDR3 is TGTGCCAGCAGTCTTGCAGGAGAGAACACTGAAGCTTTCTTT. The entire variable domain, with the rest obtained from reference TRBV28 and TRBJ1-1, is as follows: DVKVTQSSRYLVKRTGEKVFLECVQDMDHENMFWYRQDPGLGLRLIYFSYDVKMKEKGDIPEGYSVSREKKERFSLILESASTNQTSMYLCASSLAGENTEAFFGQGTRLTVV.

A remark on this clone: Additional DNA sequences in this sample encode the identical CDR3. The rearrangement joins TRBV28 to TRBJ2-1; 8 positions agree with TRBD2. The CDR3 has 14 amino acids. The trim removed 6 bases at V and 6 bases at J, leaving 7 bases unmatched. Germline V lookup: CDR1 MDHEN, CDR2 SYDVKM. This CDR3 reads CASSPRLAPNEQFF. In DNA form, the CDR3 reads TGTGCCAGCAGCCCAAGACTAGCGCCCAATGAGCAGTTCTTC.

The V and J genes are TRBV5-5 and TRBJ2-7; either TRBD1 or TRBD2 may supply D (6 bases each). This CDR3 is 13 amino acids long. Trimming took off 3 bases at V and 7 bases at J, with 14 bases between the two ends. From germline, CDR1 is SGHKS and CDR2 YYEKEE (reference sequence). For the CDR3, the DNA is TGTGCCAGCAGCTCGTTACAGGGAGGAGAGCAGTACTTC. Translating gives CASSSLQGGEQYF. The full variable domain, its missing parts supplied by reference TRBV5-5 and TRBJ2-7, is DAGVTQSPTHLIKTRGQQVTLRCSPISGHKSVSWYQQVLGQGPQFIFQYYEKEERGRGNFPDRFSARQFPNYSSELNVNALLLGDSALYLCASSSLQGGEQYFGPGTRLTVT.

Concerning this clone: Other nucleotide sequences in the sample specify the same CDR3. This rearrangement joins TRBV14 to TRBJ2-7; maybe TRBD1 (6 bases). This CDR3 is built from 14 residues. With 1 base removed from V and 2 bases from J, the gap between germline ends came to 9 bases. CDR1 is SGHDN and CDR2 is FVKESK in the germline V gene. This CDR3 reads CASSQGQGPYEQYF. The DNA of the CDR3 is TGTGCCAGCAGCCAAGGCCAGGGGCCCTACGAGCAGTACTTC.

V usage is TRBV27 and J usage is TRBJ1-2, with TRBD1 matching 10 bases. This CDR3 comprises 14 residues. Germline V gene sequence: CDR1 MNHEY, CDR2 SMNVEV (reference sequence). V was clipped by 4 bases and J by 7 bases; unmatched bases: 6. CDR3 loop: CASSWGQGLGGYTF. The CDR3 DNA reads as TGTGCCAGCAGTTGGGGACAGGGGTTGGGTGGCTACACCTTC.

V and J are TRBV7-2 and TRBJ2-7, with 7 bases aligning to TRBD2. CDR3 length: 16 residues. J gave up 0 bases and V 6 bases, and 11 bases lay outside the gene matches. Germline V lookup: CDR1 SGHTA, CDR2 FQGNSA. In DNA, the CDR3 is TGTGCCAGCAGACATCTCCGGGGGACTACCTCCTACGAGCAGTACTTC. Protein sequence: CASRHLRGTTSYEQYF. The full variable domain, with the rest looked up from reference TRBV7-2 and TRBJ2-7, is GAGVSQSPSNKVTEKGKDVELRCDPISGHTALYWYRQSLGQGLEFLIYFQGNSAPDKSGLPSDRFSAERTGGSVSTLTIQRTQQEDSAVYLCASRHLRGTTSYEQYFGPGTRLTVT.

The V call is TRBV5-6, the J call TRBJ1-2; 8 nucleotides match TRBD1. J was trimmed by 8 bases and V by 4 bases; bases with no gene match: 7. Germline assignment: CDR1 SGHDT and CDR2 YYEEEE. The CDR3 totals 13 residues. CDR3 loop: CASSPGQGHGYTF. CDR3 DNA: TGTGCCAGCAGCCCCGGACAGGGTCACGGCTACACCTTC. The full variable domain, completed using reference TRBV5-6 and TRBJ1-2, is DAGVTQSPTHLIKTRGQQVTLRCSPKSGHDTVSWYQQALGQGPQFIFQYYEEEERQRGNFPDRFSGHQFPNYSSELNVNALLLGDSALYLCASSPGQGHGYTFGSGTRLTVV.

The J gene is TRBJ2-2, the V gene TRBV13; D unclear. V was clipped by 0 bases and J by 7 bases, with 9 bases between them. Germline V gene data show CDR1 as PRHDT and CDR2 as FYEKMQ (reference sequence). The CDR3 spans 14 residues. This CDR3 reads CASSLGAWGGELFF. DNA for the CDR3: TGTGCCAGCAGCTTAGGCGCGTGGGGCGGGGAGCTGTTTTTT. Drawing the rest from reference TRBV13 and TRBJ2-2, the complete variable domain is AAGVIQSPRHLIKEKRETATLKCYPIPRHDTVYWYQQGPGQDPQFLISFYEKMQSDKGSIPDRFSAQQFSDYHSELNMSSLELGDSALYFCASSLGAWGGELFFGEGSRLTVL.

The rearrangement links TRBV27 to TRBJ1-2; 10 bases align to TRBD1. J was trimmed by 6 bases and V by 2 bases; bases with no gene match: 6. Germline assignment: CDR1 MNHEY and CDR2 SMNVEV (reference sequence). This CDR3 contains 15 residues. The CDR3 here is CASSLDGTGDDGYTF. The DNA of the CDR3 is TGTGCCAGCAGTTTAGATGGGACAGGGGACGATGGCTACACCTTC.

This clone was observed once. The gene calls are TRBV5-4 and TRBJ1-1; D is ambiguous. Trimming cost V 4 bases and J 7 bases, with 8 bases left between them. The CDR3 sequence is 11 residues long. Germline V gene lookup returns CDR1 SGHNT and CDR2 YYREEE (reference sequence). CDR3 DNA sequence: TGTGCCAGCAGCCAGCATCATGAAGCTTTCTTT. Encoded protein: CASSQHHEAFF.

The chain combines TRBV6-6 with TRBJ1-4; weak D call: TRBD1 (5 bases). The length of the CDR3 is 15 residues. Trimming removed 6 bases at V and 0 bases at J, with 11 bases between. From germline, CDR1 is MNHNY and CDR2 SVGAGI (reference sequence). The CDR3 region is CASSGTEATNEKLFF. CDR3 nucleotides: TGTGCCAGCAGCGGGACCGAAGCAACTAATGAAAAACTGTTTTTT.

In this sample, this clone turned up once. The chain couples TRBV7-8 to TRBJ2-1, with 8 bases that match TRBD2. Trimming took 3 bases from V and 1 from J; bases not matched to a gene: 8. CDR1 SGHVS and CDR2 FQNEAQ come from the germline V gene. The CDR3 has 17 amino acids. In DNA form, the CDR3 reads TGTGCCAGCAGCTTTTCGGCGGGAGGAAGGTCCTACAATGAGCAGTTCTTC. It yields the protein CASSFSAGGRSYNEQFF.

J is TRBJ1-3 and V is TRBV6-5; D not resolved. Germline assignment: CDR1 MNHEY and CDR2 SVGAGI. V was clipped by 5 bases and J by 4 bases, with 12 bases between them. The CDR3 contains 14 residues. CDR3 nucleotides: TGTGCCAGCAGTGGGTGGACGGAGGGAAACACCATATATTTT. Translating gives CASSGWTEGNTIYF.

CDR3 sequence: CASSQEGVVDRGWETQYF. Here the CDR3 DNA reads TGCGCCAGCAGCCAAGAAGGTGTAGTGGACAGGGGGTGGGAGACCCAGTACTTC. The genes are TRBV4-1 and TRBJ2-5; 10 bases are a match to TRBD1. The CDR3 consists of 18 residues. V was pared by 0 bases and J by 5 bases, with 12 bases of the junction left unmatched. Germline CDR1 and CDR2: MGHRA and YSYEKL.

The chain recombines TRBV2 with TRBJ2-1; no clear D gene. V was shortened by 4 bases and J by 13 bases, with 8 bases between the two germline ends. Looked up from germline, CDR1 is SNHLY and CDR2 is FYNNEI. This CDR3 is 10 amino acids long. Here the CDR3 reads CASSAGAQFF. For the CDR3, the DNA is TGTGCCAGCAGTGCCGGCGCCCAGTTCTTC.

The chain couples TRBV7-9 to TRBJ1-3, with TRBD1 identical over 8 bases. CDR3 length: 17 residues. V shed 1 base and J 1 base; nucleotides not matched to a gene: 6. Germline-derived CDR1 and CDR2 are SEHNR and FQNEAQ (reference sequence). The CDR3 nucleotides read TGTGCCAGCAGCTTAGGGATGGACAGGGCATCTGGAAACACCATATATTTT. This sequence encodes CASSLGMDRASGNTIYF. Variable domain in full (rest from reference TRBV7-9 and TRBJ1-3): DTGVSQNPRHKITKRGQNVTFRCDPISEHNRLYWYRQTLGQGPEFLTYFQNEAQLEKSRLLSDRFSAERPKGSFSTLEIQRTEQGDSAMYLCASSLGMDRASGNTIYFGEGSWLTVV.

The chain has TRBV28 and TRBJ1-2; D gene unclear. V was shortened by 6 bases and J by 3 bases, with 20 bases between the two germline ends. From germline, CDR1 is MDHEN and CDR2 SYDVKM. The CDR3 runs to 16 residues. The CDR3 region has the DNA TGTGCCAGCAGGTGGGAGGAGGGCGTCCATCACTATGGCTACACCTTC. Translating it yields CASRWEEGVHHYGYTF.

This sequence joins TRBV27 and TRBJ2-7; D call uncertain. Germline V gene lookup returns CDR1 MNHEY and CDR2 SMNVEV (reference sequence). This CDR3 region has 16 residues. V gave up 5 bases and J gave up 2 bases, with 19 bases separating them. In DNA, the CDR3 is TGTGCCAGCAGTCCGACTTTCCCGACTTCAACCTACGAGCAGTACTTC. It specifies CASSPTFPTSTYEQYF.

This sequence joins TRBV10-3 and TRBJ1-5, with D possibly TRBD1 on 6 matching bases. The CDR3 length is 14 residues. The V gene's germline CDR1 is ENHRY and CDR2 SYGVKD. Trimming shortened V by 2 bases and J by 7 bases, and 12 bases separated the two germline ends. The CDR3 DNA sequence: TGTGCCATCAGTGAGGGGGGCTTAGGGCAGCCCCAGCATTTT. Translating it yields CAISEGGLGQPQHF.

The chain links TRBV19 to TRBJ1-5, with D perhaps matching TRBD1 (5 bases). The germline V and J ends were trimmed by 1 base and 1 base, with 8 bases remaining between them. The CDR3 spans 15 residues. Germline-derived CDR1 and CDR2 are LNHDA and SQIVND (reference sequence). The CDR3, as DNA: TGTGCCAGTAGTATAGTGGGGCCCAGCAATCAGCCCCAGCATTTT. This codes for CASSIVGPSNQPQHF. Supplemented by reference TRBV19 and TRBJ1-5, the full variable domain reads DGGITQSPKYLFRKEGQNVTLSCEQNLNHDAMYWYRQDPGQGLRLIYYSQIVNDFQKGDIAEGYSVSREKKESFPLTVTSAQKNPTAFYLCASSIVGPSNQPQHFGDGTRLSIL.

The rearrangement joins TRBV29-1 to TRBJ1-2; D possibly corresponds to TRBD1 (5 bases). V shed 0 bases and J shed 3 bases, with 8 bases lying between them. CDR3 length: 13 residues. Germline V lookup: CDR1 SQVTM, CDR2 ANQGSEA. DNA of the CDR3: TGCAGCGTTGAAGAACGCAGGGACTATGGCTACACCTTC. Translated, it gives CSVEERRDYGYTF.

This chain joins TRBV28 and TRBJ2-7; no clear D gene. Germline V gives CDR1 MDHEN, CDR2 SYDVKM. This CDR3 region has 18 residues. The ends were cut back, 5 bases at V and 1 base at J, with 24 bases in the middle. The CDR3 loop is CASSLDLLGGYSSYEQYF. CDR3 DNA sequence: TGTGCCAGCAGTCTGGACCTTCTTGGCGGATATAGTTCCTACGAGCAGTACTTC.